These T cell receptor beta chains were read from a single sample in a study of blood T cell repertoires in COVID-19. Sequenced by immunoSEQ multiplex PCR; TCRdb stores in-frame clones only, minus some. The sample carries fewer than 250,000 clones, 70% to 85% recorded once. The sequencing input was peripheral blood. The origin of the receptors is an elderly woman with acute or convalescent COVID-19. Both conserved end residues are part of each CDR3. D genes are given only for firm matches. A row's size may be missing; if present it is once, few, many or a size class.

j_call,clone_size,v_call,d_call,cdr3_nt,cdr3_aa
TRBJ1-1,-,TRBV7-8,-,TGTGCCAGCAGCTTAGACGGGGTCGGTGAAGCTTTCTTT,CASSLDGVGEAFF
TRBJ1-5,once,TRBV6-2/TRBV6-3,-,TGTGCCAGCAGTTACTACATGGGCAATCAGCCCCAGCATTTT,CASSYYMGNQPQHF
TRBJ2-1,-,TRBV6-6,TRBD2,TGTGCCAGCAGCCGTAGCGGGGGGGGCGCTGAGCAGTTCTTC,CASSRSGGGAEQFF
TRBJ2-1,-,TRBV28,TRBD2,TGTGCCAGCAGCAAGACGCGACTAGCGGGGTCCTACAATGAGCAGTTCTTC,CASSKTRLAGSYNEQFF
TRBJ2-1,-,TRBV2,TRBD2,TGTGCCACCCAGACTAGCGGGAGGGCCAATGAGCAGTTCTTC,CATQTSGRANEQFF
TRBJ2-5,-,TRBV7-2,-,TGTGCCAGCAGCTTTACAGGGAGCCAAGAGACCCAGTACTTC,CASSFTGSQETQYF
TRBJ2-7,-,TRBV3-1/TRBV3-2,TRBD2,TGTGCCAGCAGCCATCTAGCGGGAGGCGCCGAGCAGTACTTC,CASSHLAGGAEQYF
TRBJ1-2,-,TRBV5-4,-,TGTGCCAGCAGCTTCGGGGTCGGTGACTATGGCTACACCTTC,CASSFGVGDYGYTF
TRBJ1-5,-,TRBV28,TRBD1,TGTGCCAGCAGTTTAAGGACAGGGGGACGAAATCAGCCCCAGCATTTT,CASSLRTGGRNQPQHF
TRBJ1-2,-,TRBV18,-,TGTGCCAGCTCACCACTGCAGGAAACCCCCGCGTATGGCTACACCTTC,CASSPLQETPAYGYTF
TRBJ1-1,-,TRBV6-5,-,TGTGCCATTCCAAAGGGGGGGAGTAGCTACACTGAAGCTTTCTTT,CAIPKGGSSYTEAFF
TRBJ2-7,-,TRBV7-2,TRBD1,TGTGCCAGCAGCTCACGTCCGGGACAGGGAACCTACGAGCAGTACTTC,CASSSRPGQGTYEQYF
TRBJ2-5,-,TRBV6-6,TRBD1,TGTGCCAGCAGAACAGGGGGCTACCAAGAGACCCAGTACTTC,CASRTGGYQETQYF
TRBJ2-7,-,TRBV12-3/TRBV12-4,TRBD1,TGTGCCAGCAGTTTTGGGACAGCCGAGCAGTACTTC,CASSFGTAEQYF
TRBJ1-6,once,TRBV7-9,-,TGTGCCAGCAGCCTGCACAGGGATTCACCCCTCCACTTT,CASSLHRDSPLHF